Following are 10 T cell receptor beta chains from one sample sequenced in a study of OX40 agonist ivuxolimab in advanced cancers. The data were produced by immunoSEQ multiplex PCR, yet TCRdb's version contains in-frame clones alone and is incomplete. The table shows 55,000 to 70,000 clones, with about 82% occurring only once. The specimen was CD4+ or CD8+ T cells sorted from blood, collected in a trial of the OX40 agonist ivuxolimab. The receptors shown here come from an adult with an advanced solid tumor such as melanoma, head and neck, liver or kidney cancer.

The chain joins TRBV28 to TRBJ1-2; D is undetermined. Trimming pared 7 bases from V and 6 bases from J, leaving 21 bases between. The CDR3 runs to 15 residues. Germline CDR1 is MDHEN and CDR2 is SYDVKM. The CDR3 DNA is TGTGCCAGCACCTCCCCCATTACGGGGAAGGATGGCTACACCTTC. Translating it yields CASTSPITGKDGYTF.

The chain couples TRBV27 to TRBJ2-3, with D unclear. The germline CDR1 and CDR2 sequences are MNHEY and SMNVEV (reference sequence). V dropped 4 bases and J dropped 10 bases, with 9 bases sitting between them. The CDR3 totals 11 residues. The CDR3 sequence is CASSSSLAQYF. In DNA form, the CDR3 reads TGTGCCAGCAGTTCCAGCTTGGCGCAGTATTTT.

The V gene is TRBV5-4, the J gene TRBJ1-6; D gene unclear. This CDR3 is built from 15 residues. CDR1 and CDR2 from the germline V gene are SGHNT and YYREEE (reference sequence). V was shortened by 3 bases and J by 6 bases, with 13 bases between the two germline ends. The CDR3 coding sequence is TGTGCCAGCAGCTCGGACCGATTCCTTAATTCACCCCTCCACTTT. This codes for CASSSDRFLNSPLHF.

This clone was found a few times. The chain combines TRBV5-6 with TRBJ2-1; 8 bases are a match to TRBD2. V shed 3 bases, J shed 1 base, and the junction held 6 bases outside the gene matches. Germline V lookup: CDR1 SGHDT, CDR2 YYEEEE. CDR3 length: 16 amino acids. CDR3 in DNA: TGTGCCAGCAGCTGGGGGAGCGGGAGTTCCTACAATGAGCAGTTCTTC. It encodes CASSWGSGSSYNEQFF.

The rearrangement joins TRBV14 to TRBJ2-1, with TRBD2 identical over 10 bases. The germline CDR1 and CDR2 sequences are SGHDN and FVKESK. This CDR3 contains 15 residues. V lost 6 bases and J lost 10; bases outside the gene matches: 12. This CDR3 reads CASSRPGTSAAEQFF. The CDR3 region has the DNA TGTGCCAGCAGTCGACCCGGGACTAGCGCGGCCGAGCAGTTCTTC.

This chain uses TRBV5-4 with TRBJ2-1; D call uncertain. CDR1 SGHNT and CDR2 YYREEE come from the germline V gene (reference sequence). V was pared by 5 bases and J by 6 bases, with 9 bases between. This CDR3 has 12 amino acids. The CDR3 DNA reads as TGTGCCAGCAGTCCCGAGTCCAATGAGCAGTTCTTC. Amino acid sequence: CASSPESNEQFF. The full variable domain, in which reference TRBV5-4 and TRBJ2-1 provide the parts outside the CDR3, is ETGVTQSPTHLIKTRGQQVTLRCSSQSGHNTVSWYQQALGQGPQFIFQYYREEENGRGNFPPRFSGLQFPNYSSELNVNALELDDSALYLCASSPESNEQFFGPGTRLTVL.

This clone was counted between two and nine times. This chain joins TRBV7-2 and TRBJ2-2, with D unclear. Germline lookup yields CDR1 SGHTA and CDR2 FQGNSA. The ends were cut back, 4 bases at V and 4 bases at J, with 7 bases in the middle. The CDR3 consists of 13 residues. CDR3 coding DNA: TGTGCCAGCAGCTCCGTAGGCACCGGGGAGCTGTTTTTT. Translating it yields CASSSVGTGELFF.

The chain employs TRBV19 and TRBJ1-2; TRBD1 aligns across 8 bases. J lost 4 bases, V lost 5 bases, and 6 bases had no gene match. CDR3 length equals 14 residues. Germline CDR1 is LNHDA and CDR2 is SQIVND (reference sequence). This CDR3 is CASSATGEGYGYTF. The CDR3 DNA follows: TGTGCCAGTAGTGCGACAGGGGAGGGCTATGGCTACACCTTC.

CDR3 sequence (DNA): TGTGCCAGTAGTTGGGGAGGTTCACAAGAGACCCAGTACTTC. Its translation: CASSWGGSQETQYF. The chain uses TRBV19 and TRBJ2-5; TRBD2 might be the D (6 bases). Germline V CDR1 and CDR2: LNHDA, SQIVND (reference sequence). V was trimmed by 5 bases and J by 2 bases, leaving 12 bases between them. The CDR3 spans 14 residues. The full variable domain, rest sourced from reference TRBV19 and TRBJ2-5, is DGGITQSPKYLFRKEGQNVTLSCEQNLNHDAMYWYRQDPGQGLRLIYYSQIVNDFQKGDIAEGYSVSREKKESFPLTVTSAQKNPTAFYLCASSWGGSQETQYFGPGTRLLVL.

The chain employs TRBV18 and TRBJ2-1, with D perhaps matching TRBD2 (5 bases). V lost 6 bases and J lost 8, with 14 bases in between. CDR1 and CDR2 from the germline V gene are KGHSH and LQKENI. The CDR3 totals 13 residues. The CDR3 is CASSPGLSDEQFF. The CDR3 bases are TGTGCCAGCTCTCCCGGACTTTCCGATGAGCAGTTCTTC.